Listed below are T cell receptor beta chains from one sample, sequenced in a study of identical twins' blood T cells. TCRdb redid the calling of the 5' RACE reads with MiXCR, one entry per CDR3 protein. The sample carries a few hundred thousand distinct CDR3 sequences, over 25% recorded once. The material sequenced was PBMCs. The receptors derive from a woman aged 18-49 years in good health. Both conserved end residues are part of each CDR3. The D gene is left open where the match is weak. The size field is filled for only some rows; it gives once, few, many or a size class.

j_call d_call clone_size v_call cdr3_nt cdr3_aa
TRBJ2-1 NA NA TRBV20-1 TGCAGTGCCCGGACTACGAGCTCCTACAATGAGCAGTTCTTC CSARTTSSYNEQFF
TRBJ1-5 TRBD1 NA TRBV19 TGTGCCAATAGTCAGGGGGCTAAGAATCAGCCCCAGCATTTT CANSQGAKNQPQHF
TRBJ2-3 TRBD2 few TRBV10-3 TGTGCCATCAGCTCGACTAGCGGGGGGGCCACGGATACGCAGTATTTT CAISSTSGGATDTQYF
TRBJ1-4 NA once TRBV6-1 TGTGCCAGCACCCGACTGGTGGGGCGGATCAATGAAAAACTGTTTTTT CASTRLVGRINEKLFF
TRBJ1-3 NA few TRBV3-1 TGTGCCAGCAGGCAACACGAAGGGACTGGAAACACCATATATTTT CASRQHEGTGNTIYF
TRBJ2-2 NA NA TRBV19 TGTGCCAGTAGTAAGAACAGGGTGAACACCGGGGAGCTGTTTTTT CASSKNRVNTGELFF
TRBJ2-3 NA NA TRBV12-3/TRBV12-4 TGTACCAGCAGTTCATGGGGGGCAGGGGATACGCAGTATTTT CTSSSWGAGDTQYF
TRBJ2-1 TRBD1 NA TRBV10-2 TGCGCCAGCAGGGACAGGGGATACAATGAGCAGTTCTTC CASRDRGYNEQFF
TRBJ2-7 NA few TRBV3-1 TGTGCCAGCAGCCAGACTAGTGACATCCTCTACGAGCAGTACTTC CASSQTSDILYEQYF
TRBJ2-1 NA NA TRBV25-1 TGTGCCAGCAGTGAATCGCTAGGGTACAATGAGCAGTTCTTC CASSESLGYNEQFF
TRBJ2-1 TRBD2 few TRBV6-6 TGTGCCAGCAGTTACCCGGGACTAGCGGACGAGCAGTTCTTC CASSYPGLADEQFF
TRBJ1-2 NA NA TRBV11-2 TGTGCCAGCAGCCCTGAAGGCTACTATGGCTACACCTTC CASSPEGYYGYTF
TRBJ2-2 TRBD2 few TRBV4-3 TGCGCCAGCAGCCAAGACGGCTGGAGACTAGCGAACCCCGGGGAGCTGTTTTTT CASSQDGWRLANPGELFF
TRBJ1-1 NA NA TRBV6-5 TGTGCCAGCAGTGCTCGAAGGAACACTGAAGCTTTCTTT CASSARRNTEAFF
TRBJ1-2 NA few TRBV9 TGTGCCAGCAGCCCTTTAAGCTACACCTTC CASSPLSYTF
TRBJ2-1 NA few TRBV12-3/TRBV12-4 TGTGCCAGCCTAAGCGTGCTTGAGCAGTTCTTC CASLSVLEQFF
TRBJ2-7 NA NA TRBV12-3/TRBV12-4 TGTGCCAGCAGCCTTGGGGCGGGATATAACTTC CASSLGAGYNF
TRBJ1-3 NA NA TRBV18 TGTGCCAGCTCAACCGGGCTCCTAAACTCTGGAAACACCATATATTTT CASSTGLLNSGNTIYF
TRBJ1-1 TRBD1 NA TRBV27 TGTGCCAGCAGTCGACCGGACAGGGCAATCACTGAAGCTTTCTTT CASSRPDRAITEAFF
TRBJ1-1 NA NA TRBV7-2 TGTGCCAGCAGCTCCTCCGGGACGAAAGCTTTCTTT CASSSSGTKAFF
TRBJ2-1 NA NA TRBV20-1 TGCAGTGCTAGATCTAAGGACCACTTGAGTGAGCAGTTCTTC CSARSKDHLSEQFF
TRBJ2-2 NA NA TRBV7-9 TGTGCCAGCAGCTTCAGGAGAAACATTGACGGGGAGCTGTTTTTT CASSFRRNIDGELFF
TRBJ2-2 NA NA TRBV14 TGTGCCAGCAGCGATACCCACACCGGGGAGCTGTTTTTT CASSDTHTGELFF
TRBJ2-1 TRBD2 few TRBV5-1 TGCGCCAGCAGCCAACTAGCGGGACCTAATTTACCCTACAATGAGCAGTTCTTC CASSQLAGPNLPYNEQFF
TRBJ1-3 NA NA TRBV6-5 TGTGCCAGCAGTTACGGGTCGCCGACGATCGGAAACACCATATATTTT CASSYGSPTIGNTIYF
TRBJ2-1 NA NA TRBV6-4 TGTGCCAGCAGTGAGGAGGCCTACAATGATCAGTTCTTC CASSEEAYNDQFF
TRBJ1-2 TRBD1 NA TRBV7-2 TGTGCCAGCAACTTGAATCCGGGACAGGGTTCTGGCTACACCTTC CASNLNPGQGSGYTF
TRBJ1-1 TRBD1 NA TRBV20-1 TGCAGTGCCGCAGACAGGGAGGACACTGAAGCTTTCTTT CSAADREDTEAFF
TRBJ2-3 TRBD2 many TRBV5-1 TGCGCCAGCAGCTCCGGACTAGCGGGGAGCACAGATACGCAGTATTTT CASSSGLAGSTDTQYF